This T cell receptor beta chain was found in a study of T cells in Graves' hyperthyroidism and ophthalmopathy. About this clonotype itself: Its specificity is not known.

The V and J ends lost 6 bases and 4 bases respectively, with 16 bases between them. The CDR3 length is 15 residues. The V gene's germline CDR1 is LNHDA and CDR2 SQIVND (reference sequence). General study findings and limits: The majority of expanded thyroid clonotypes above 0.001 also appeared in blood.

The CDR3 regions of TCR beta were amplified from RNA transcripts. Initially, a first-round RT-PCR of the TCR CDR3 employed the HTBI primer set. MiXCR was run by TCRdb on the multiplex PCR reads, yielding one entry per CDR3 protein. The sample contains fewer than 650,000 distinct CDR3 sequences, about 15% of which appear only once. This TCR was sampled from a woman in her 30s with Graves' hyperthyroidism that later progressed to Graves' ophthalmopathy. This chain connects TRBV19 to TRBJ1-5; D may be TRBD1 (6 bases). The sequencing sample was made of blood. The CDR3, as DNA: TGTGCCAGTAGAAAAAACAGGGAGGCGAATCAGCCCCAGCATTTT. Its protein product is CASRKNREANQPQHF.